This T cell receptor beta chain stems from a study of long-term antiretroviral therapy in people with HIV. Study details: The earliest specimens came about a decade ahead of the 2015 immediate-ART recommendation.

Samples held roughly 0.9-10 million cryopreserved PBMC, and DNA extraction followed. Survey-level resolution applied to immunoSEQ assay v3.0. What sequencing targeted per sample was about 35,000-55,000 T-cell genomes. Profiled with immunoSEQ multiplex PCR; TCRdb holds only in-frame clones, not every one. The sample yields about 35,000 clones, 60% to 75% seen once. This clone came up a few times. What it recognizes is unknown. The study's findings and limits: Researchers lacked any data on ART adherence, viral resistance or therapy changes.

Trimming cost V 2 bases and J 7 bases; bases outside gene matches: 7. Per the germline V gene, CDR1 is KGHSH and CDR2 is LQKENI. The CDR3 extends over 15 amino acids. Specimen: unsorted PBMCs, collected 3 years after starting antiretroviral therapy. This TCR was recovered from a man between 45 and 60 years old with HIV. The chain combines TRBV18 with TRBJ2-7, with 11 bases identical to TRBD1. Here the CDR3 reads CASSPIGQGAGEQYF. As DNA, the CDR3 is TGTGCCAGCTCACCAATCGGACAGGGGGCTGGAGAGCAGTACTTC.